This T cell receptor beta chain was documented in a study of T cell changes during pregnancy in multiple sclerosis. Looked up from germline, CDR1 is SGHTA and CDR2 is FQGNSA. The V gene end was trimmed by 5 bases and the J gene end by 6 bases; junction bases not matched to a gene: 15. This CDR3 contains 16 residues. Measured with immunoSEQ multiplex PCR; TCRdb has only the in-frame clones, and not every one. Among around 95,000 clones, approximately 92% were seen once, and the ten largest hold less than 2%. Sequenced here: peripheral blood, sampled after pregnancy. This TCR derives from a female donor with multiple sclerosis, enrolled in a pregnancy study. V and J are TRBV7-2 and TRBJ2-7, with 8 bases aligning to TRBD2. CDR3 bases: TGTGCCAGCAGCCGCCTTGGGGGGAGCGGGAGAACCGAGCAGTACTTC. This gives the protein CASSRLGGSGRTEQYF.